Below, 30 T cell receptor beta chains from the same sample are listed, as sequenced in a study of T-cell memory formation after mild COVID-19. MiXCR, applied by TCRdb to the 5' RACE reads, yields one record per CDR3 protein. This sample has under 200,000 distinct CDR3 sequences; 25% to 40% occur once, and the top ten carry around 12%. The source material was PBMCs or a T cell subset sorted from them (not recorded which). The receptors originated from an adult woman who had mild COVID-19 (a few samples of this study predate the infection). Cell type and time point are not known.

This clonotype was counted between two and nine times. The chain employs TRBV23-1 and TRBJ1-1, with D possibly being TRBD1 (5 bases). TRBV23-1 is an open reading frame, and its role is uncertain. Trimming shortened V by 3 bases and J by 4 bases, and 15 bases separated the two germline ends. This CDR3 region has 15 residues. The CDR3 loop reads CASSQRGRVRTEAFF. The CDR3 DNA is TGCGCCAGCAGTCAGCGGGGACGGGTGCGCACTGAAGCTTTCTTT.

V gene TRBV5-1 combines with J gene TRBJ2-1, with D possibly matching TRBD2 (6 bases). The germline V gene has CDR1 SGHRS and CDR2 YFSETQ. This CDR3 is built from 14 residues. Trimming took off 4 bases at V and 8 bases at J, with 16 bases between the two ends. The CDR3 region has the DNA TGCGCCAGCAGCCGGGACTTGTTAGTGGATGAGCAGTTCTTC. Protein sequence: CASSRDLLVDEQFF. The full variable domain, with the rest looked up from reference TRBV5-1 and TRBJ2-1, is KAGVTQTPRYLIKTRGQQVTLSCSPISGHRSVSWYQQTPGQGLQFLFEYFSETQRNKGNFPGRFSGRQFSNSRSEMNVSTLELGDSALYLCASSRDLLVDEQFFGPGTRLTVL.

This clonotype was counted only a few times. The rearrangement uses TRBV5-1 and TRBJ2-3; TRBD1 aligns across 10 bases. Germline CDR1 and CDR2: SGHRS and YFSETQ. CDR3 length: 14 residues. The ends lost 4 bases at V and 5 bases at J; junction bases unmatched: 4. This CDR3 reads CASSPGTGEDTQYF. The CDR3 DNA follows: TGCGCCAGCAGCCCCGGGACAGGGGAAGATACGCAGTATTTT.

This clonotype was detected a few times. The gene calls are TRBV7-2 and TRBJ2-5; tentatively, D is TRBD1 or TRBD2 (5 bases each). CDR1 and CDR2 from the germline V gene are SGHTA and FQGNSA. V dropped 1 base and J dropped 5 bases, with 14 bases sitting between them. The CDR3 extends over 15 amino acids. CDR3 residues: CASSLDGAREETQYF. The CDR3, as DNA: TGTGCCAGCAGCTTAGACGGGGCTAGAGAGGAGACCCAGTACTTC.

This clonotype was counted a few times. The rearrangement links TRBV24-1 to TRBJ2-2, with D possibly TRBD1 on 7 matching bases. The CDR3 runs 17 residues. The germline V and J ends were trimmed by 3 bases and 6 bases, with 19 bases remaining between them. CDR1 and CDR2 (germline): KGHDR, SFDVKD. CDR3 amino acids: CATSDEAGGRIAGELFF. The DNA for the CDR3 is TGTGCCACCAGTGATGAAGCAGGGGGGAGAATCGCCGGGGAGCTGTTTTTT.

The V call is TRBV12-3 or TRBV12-4, the J call TRBJ1-1, with 7 bases aligning to TRBD1. This CDR3 is built from 14 residues. V lost 7 bases and J lost 6; bases outside the gene matches: 11. CDR3 region: CASIDRVKKAEAFF. The DNA for the CDR3 is TGTGCCAGCATCGACAGGGTAAAAAAGGCTGAAGCTTTCTTT.

This chain links TRBV24-1 with TRBJ2-2; tentatively, D is TRBD2 (6 bases). Germline V gene data show CDR1 as KGHDR and CDR2 as SFDVKD. V lost 4 bases, J lost 6 bases, and 14 bases lay in between. The length of the CDR3 is 15 residues. The CDR3 loop is CATSDTGTHSGELFF. The CDR3 DNA is TGTGCCACCAGTGACACCGGGACTCATTCCGGGGAGCTGTTTTTT.

In this sample, this clonotype turned up a few times. One junction end does not reproduce the germline sequence, and a read error may be involved. This chain connects TRBV4-1 to TRBJ2-3; 10 bases map to TRBD2. Germline V gene data show CDR1 as MGHRA and CDR2 as YSYEKL. This CDR3 contains 13 residues. The CDR3 nucleotides are TGCGCCAGCAGCCGTGATAGCGGGAGGCCCCGGTCTTTT. Translating gives CASSRDSGRPRSF.

The chain employs TRBV7-7 and TRBJ2-3; D is undetermined. This CDR3 is 17 amino acids long. Between the trimmed V and J ends, which lost 4 bases and 2 bases, there was a span of 19 bases. CDR1 and CDR2 from the germline V gene are SSHAT and FNYEAQ (reference sequence). This CDR3 is CASSSPGRHHFTDTQYF. DNA for the CDR3: TGTGCCAGCAGCTCTCCGGGCAGACACCACTTCACAGATACGCAGTATTTT.

The chain joins TRBV12-3 or TRBV12-4 to TRBJ2-2, with a weak D call TRBD1 (5 bases). This CDR3 has 14 amino acids. V lost 3 bases, J lost 4 bases, and 9 bases lay in between. The CDR3 loop reads CASSFDSLTGELFF. The CDR3 DNA follows: TGTGCCAGCAGTTTCGACAGTCTCACCGGGGAGCTGTTTTTT.

The rearrangement uses TRBV27 and TRBJ2-4, with 8 bases fitting TRBD1. Trimming cost V 5 bases and J 0 bases; bases outside gene matches: 6. This CDR3 has 16 amino acids. CDR1 and CDR2 (germline): MNHEY, SMNVEV (reference sequence). The CDR3, as DNA: TGTGCCAGCAGTCCTGGGACAGGAATAGCCAAAAACATTCAGTACTTC. It yields the protein CASSPGTGIAKNIQYF.

Only a few counts were recorded for this clonotype. The junction departs from germline at one end; a sequencing error may be responsible. The chain has TRBV6-5 and TRBJ2-6, with D hard to call. Germline CDR1 is MNHEY and CDR2 is SVGAGI. The CDR3 covers 14 residues. CDR3 residues: CASSYLGLTNILTF. CDR3 DNA: TGTGCCAGCAGTTATCTCGGGCTGACCAACATCCTGACTTTC.

This rearrangement joins TRBV7-9 to TRBJ2-2; possible D gene TRBD2, 6 bases. This CDR3 has 14 residues. The V and J ends lost 5 bases and 4 bases respectively, with 11 bases between them. Germline lookup yields CDR1 SEHNR and CDR2 FQNEAQ (reference sequence). The CDR3 sequence is CASSPGTVTGELFF. CDR3 in DNA: TGTGCCAGCAGCCCTGGGACTGTCACCGGGGAGCTGTTTTTT.

The chain joins TRBV12-3 or TRBV12-4 to TRBJ2-1; D assignment may be TRBD1 or TRBD2 (5 bases each). The length of the CDR3 is 17 residues. Trimming cost V 5 bases and J 2 bases, with 19 bases left between them. The CDR3 DNA reads TGTGCCAGCAGTCCCAATCCGGGACCTTTCACCTACAATGAGCAGTTCTTC. Protein product: CASSPNPGPFTYNEQFF.

The chain carries TRBV6-5 and TRBJ1-1; the D is unclear. With 4 bases removed from V and 3 bases from J, the gap between germline ends came to 12 bases. Per germline, CDR1 MNHEY and CDR2 SVGAGI. CDR3 length: 14 amino acids. This CDR3 reads CASSWTNGDTEAFF. The CDR3 DNA sequence: TGTGCCAGCAGTTGGACTAATGGGGACACTGAAGCTTTCTTT.

The CDR3 loop is CASHQTGNEQFF. In DNA, the CDR3 is TGTGCCAGTCACCAGACAGGCAATGAGCAGTTCTTC. This sequence joins TRBV6-2 or TRBV6-3 and TRBJ2-1; the D gene is possibly TRBD1 (6 bases). CDR1 is MNHEY and CDR2 is SVGEGT in the germline V gene. The CDR3 has 12 residues. V gave up 9 bases and J gave up 6 bases, with 12 bases separating them.

This clonotype came up a few times. The V call is TRBV7-2, the J call TRBJ2-1, with TRBD2 matching over 12 bases. The J segment lost 9 bases and the V segment lost 3 bases, leaving 18 bases of the junction unmatched. The length of the CDR3 is 19 residues. The germline CDR1 and CDR2 sequences are SGHTA and FQGNSA. The DNA for the CDR3 is TGTGCCAGCAGCTTTGAGACTAGCGGGAGATGGAAAGGAACTGGTGAGCAGTTCTTC. Its protein is CASSFETSGRWKGTGEQFF.

The sample holds a few counts of this clonotype. This chain links TRBV25-1 with TRBJ1-1; a possible D gene is TRBD1 (5 bases). The CDR3 has 13 residues. Trimming removed 6 bases from V and 4 bases from J, with 12 bases in between. Germline CDR1 reads MGHDK; CDR2 reads SYGVNS. The CDR3 bases are TGTGCCAGCAGCGACAGCCTGAGCACTGAAGCTTTCTTT. Translation: CASSDSLSTEAFF.

This clonotype came up a few times. This chain joins TRBV3-1 and TRBJ2-1; 7 bases line up with TRBD2. CDR3 size: 15 residues. Germline CDR1 is LGHDT and CDR2 is YNNKEL (reference sequence). J lost 7 bases, V lost 5 bases, and 11 bases had no gene match. The CDR3 loop is CASSSGLVGRNEQFF. CDR3 DNA: TGTGCCAGCAGCTCCGGACTAGTCGGGAGAAATGAGCAGTTCTTC.

In this sample, this clonotype turned up a few times. The J gene is TRBJ1-2, the V gene TRBV12-3 or TRBV12-4; no reliable D call. CDR3 length: 13 residues. V was pared by 3 bases and J by 4 bases, with 9 bases between. CDR3 region: CASSLGRTYGYTF. In DNA, the CDR3 is TGTGCCAGCAGTTTGGGCAGGACCTATGGCTACACCTTC.

This clonotype showed up just a few times. The CDR3 DNA follows: TGTGCCAGCTCCCCGGGGTACGGAGTCGAGCAGTACTTC. It translates to CASSPGYGVEQYF. The chain is built from TRBV18 and TRBJ2-7; the D gene is possibly TRBD2 (5 bases). In germline, CDR1 is KGHSH, CDR2 LQKENI. The CDR3 covers 13 residues. With 6 bases removed from V and 6 bases from J, the gap between germline ends came to 15 bases.

The chain links TRBV29-1 to TRBJ2-1; 7 bases line up with TRBD2. CDR1 and CDR2 (germline): SQVTM, ANQGSEA. Germline trimming cut 3 bases from V and 0 bases from J; bases unmatched to any gene: 2. The CDR3 runs 14 residues. The chain's CDR3 is CSVEGGSSYNEQFF. CDR3 DNA sequence: TGCAGCGTTGAGGGCGGGAGCTCCTACAATGAGCAGTTCTTC.

This clonotype was found a few times. This sequence joins TRBV12-3 or TRBV12-4 and TRBJ1-1; D gene uncertain. The CDR3 consists of 14 residues. Trimming removed 2 bases at V and 0 bases at J, with 7 bases between. For the CDR3, the DNA is TGTGCCAGCAGTTTAACTGGGATGAACACTGAAGCTTTCTTT. It yields the protein CASSLTGMNTEAFF.

The chain carries TRBV5-6 and TRBJ1-2, with a tentative D call TRBD1 (5 bases). Germline V gene lookup returns CDR1 SGHDT and CDR2 YYEEEE. The V gene lost 4 bases and the J gene lost 0 bases, with 16 bases spanning the gap. The CDR3 loop spans 16 amino acids. As DNA, the CDR3 is TGTGCCAGCAGCCCCAACGCGGGGCCTTCTAACTATGGCTACACCTTC. Translation gives CASSPNAGPSNYGYTF.

The DNA of the CDR3 is TGTGCCAGCATGTACTATGGCTACACCTTC. Protein product: CASMYYGYTF. This sequence joins TRBV25-1 and TRBJ1-2; D remains ambiguous. This CDR3 has 10 amino acids. Deletions cut 7 bases from V and 3 bases from J, with 3 bases between. Looked up from germline, CDR1 is MGHDK and CDR2 is SYGVNS.

A few counts support this clonotype. The chain recombines TRBV4-3 with TRBJ2-1, with unresolved D. V was cut by 1 base and J by 1 base, with 11 bases left in between. The CDR3 length is 16 residues. Germline V gives CDR1 LGHNA, CDR2 YSLEER. Here the CDR3 DNA reads TGCGCCAGCAGCCAAGCTTGGCAGGATTCCTACAATGAGCAGTTCTTC. Residues: CASSQAWQDSYNEQFF.

This chain links TRBV24-1 with TRBJ2-1, with D perhaps matching TRBD2 (6 bases). This CDR3 has 13 amino acids. Germline CDR1 reads KGHDR; CDR2 reads SFDVKD. V lost 5 bases and J lost 8, with 12 bases in between. As DNA, the CDR3 is TGTGCCACCAGTGCAGGGCTAGCGTATGAGCAGTTCTTC. Translated: CATSAGLAYEQFF.

The V call is TRBV7-9, the J call TRBJ1-2; 9 nucleotides align to TRBD1. V was clipped by 5 bases and J by 6 bases; unmatched bases: 10. The CDR3 contains 15 residues. From germline, CDR1 is SEHNR and CDR2 FQNEAQ (reference sequence). The chain's CDR3 is CASSLTGTGTHGYTF. In DNA, the CDR3 is TGTGCCAGCAGCCTTACCGGGACAGGGACGCATGGCTACACCTTC.

This clonotype was recorded at least ten times. The V call is TRBV7-6, the J call TRBJ2-7, with a possible D match to TRBD1 (5 bases). Germline assignment: CDR1 SGHVS and CDR2 FNYEAQ. This CDR3 comprises 14 residues. Trimming shortened V by 0 bases and J by 6 bases, and 12 bases separated the two germline ends. DNA of the CDR3: TGTGCCAGCAGCTTAGCGCTGCAGGGAAGCGAGCAGTACTTC. This gives the protein CASSLALQGSEQYF.

The V call is TRBV12-3 or TRBV12-4, the J call TRBJ2-7; maybe TRBD2 (5 bases). V dropped 3 bases and J dropped 5 bases, with 8 bases sitting between them. The CDR3 runs 12 residues. The CDR3 nucleotides read TGTGCCAGCAGTTTTACTAGGGACGAGCAGTACTTC. This encodes CASSFTRDEQYF.